The T cell receptor beta chain under discussion was sequenced for a study of cytomegalovirus exposure and HLA in healthy donors. Study findings and constraints: Specificity for CMV antigens was confirmed in vitro for a few of the CMV-associated chains. For most TCR sequences rarity was the rule, although some public TCRs occurred in many donors.

Primers included in the PCR were 60 Vbeta and 13 Jbeta primers. Sequencing used immunoSEQ multiplex PCR; TCRdb keeps in-frame clones, though not all of them. The data show approximately 300,000 clones, roughly 86% seen once. Germline-derived CDR1 and CDR2 are SGHRS and YFSETQ. The CDR3 totals 16 residues. V lost 5 bases to trimming and J lost 5 bases, with 21 bases between them. In its sample, this clone was seen a few times. What it recognizes is unknown. Sequencing input: PBMCs. This chain uses TRBV5-1 with TRBJ2-3; TRBD1 might be the D (5 bases). This clonotype was sampled from a woman between 40 and 50 years old in good health and CMV-seropositive. In DNA form, the CDR3 reads TGCGCCAGCAGGAGGCAGGGCGTCGATAAGGTAGATACGCAGTATTTT. Residues: CASRRQGVDKVDTQYF.